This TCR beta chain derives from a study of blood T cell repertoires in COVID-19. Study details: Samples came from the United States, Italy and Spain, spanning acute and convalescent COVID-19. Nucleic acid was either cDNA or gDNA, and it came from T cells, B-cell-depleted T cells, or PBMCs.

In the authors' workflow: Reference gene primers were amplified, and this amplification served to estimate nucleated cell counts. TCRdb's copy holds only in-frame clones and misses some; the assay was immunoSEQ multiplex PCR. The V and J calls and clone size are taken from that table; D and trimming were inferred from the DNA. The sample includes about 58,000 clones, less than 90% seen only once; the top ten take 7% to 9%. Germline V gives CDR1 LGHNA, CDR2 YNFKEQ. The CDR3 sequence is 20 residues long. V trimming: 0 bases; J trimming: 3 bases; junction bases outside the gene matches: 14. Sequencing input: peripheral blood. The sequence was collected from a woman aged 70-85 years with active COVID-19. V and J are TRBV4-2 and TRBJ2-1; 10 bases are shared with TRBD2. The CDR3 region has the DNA TGTGCCAGCAGCCAAGATCTGGCTAGCGGGAGTATTTTCGACTACAATGAGCAGTTCTTC. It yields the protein CASSQDLASGSIFDYNEQFF.